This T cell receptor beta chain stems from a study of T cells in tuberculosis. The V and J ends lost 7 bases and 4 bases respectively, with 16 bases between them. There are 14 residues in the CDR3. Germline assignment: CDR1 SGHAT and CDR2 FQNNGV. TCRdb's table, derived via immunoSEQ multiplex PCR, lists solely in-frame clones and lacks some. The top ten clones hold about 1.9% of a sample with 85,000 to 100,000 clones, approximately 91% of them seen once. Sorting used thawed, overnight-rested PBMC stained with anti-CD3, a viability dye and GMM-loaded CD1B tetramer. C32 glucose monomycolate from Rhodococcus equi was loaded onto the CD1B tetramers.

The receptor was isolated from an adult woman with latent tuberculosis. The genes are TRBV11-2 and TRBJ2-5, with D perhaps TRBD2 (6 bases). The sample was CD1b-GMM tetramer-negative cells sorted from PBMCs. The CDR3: CASTPTGGRETQYF. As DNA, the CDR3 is TGTGCCAGCACCCCCACCGGGGGTCGAGAGACCCAGTACTTC.